These 24 T cell receptor beta chains were sequenced from one sample in a study of CD8 T cells in ankylosing spondylitis. A single record per CDR3 protein comes from TCRdb applying MiXCR to the 5' RACE reads. Among some 140,000 distinct CDR3 sequences listed, over 9.5% were seen once. Material: blood, either unsorted or a sorted T cell fraction (not recorded which). The receptor set was obtained from a female donor with ankylosing spondylitis or in good health (not recorded which).

Many counts were recorded for this clonotype. The V and J genes are TRBV29-1 and TRBJ2-5, with TRBD2 as a possible D gene (5 bases). V lost 3 bases, J lost 1 base, and 30 bases lay in between. There are 20 residues in the CDR3. Germline CDR1 reads SQVTM; CDR2 reads ANQGSEA. CDR3 region: CSVDDTLSGLAYISQETQYF. CDR3 in DNA: TGCAGCGTTGATGATACCCTGTCGGGGTTGGCTTATATCTCCCAAGAGACCCAGTACTTC.

V and J are TRBV7-9 and TRBJ1-6; 9 bases align to TRBD1. V lost 7 bases, J lost 9 bases, and 10 bases stayed unmatched. The CDR3 spans 15 residues. The germline V gene has CDR1 SEHNR and CDR2 FQNEAQ (reference sequence). This CDR3 is CASTLTQGAASPLHF. DNA for the CDR3: TGTGCCAGCACGCTAACACAGGGGGCCGCTTCACCCCTCCACTTT.

As regards this clonotype: A junction boundary mismatches the germline segment, possibly from a read error. This chain joins TRBV7-7 and TRBJ2-2; possibly TRBD2 for D (5 bases). The germline V gene encodes CDR1 SSHAT and CDR2 FNYEAQ (reference sequence). This CDR3 is 13 amino acids long. DNA for the CDR3: TGTGCCCGCAGCTTTGGGAGATACGGGGAGCTGTTTTTT. Residues: CARSFGRYGELFF.

This clonotype was observed a handful of times. A much more abundant neighbour one base away suggests this may be a read error. The chain recombines TRBV5-1 with TRBJ2-5; no clear D. CDR1 is SGHRS, CDR2 YFSETQ, per germline. The CDR3 consists of 11 residues. CDR3 sequence (DNA): TGCACCAGCAGCGCCCAAGAGACCCAGTACTTC. Its protein product is CTSSAQETQYF.

The CDR3 sequence: CASSPGGALDEQFF. DNA of the CDR3: TGTGCCAGCAGCCCAGGGGGGGCGCTGGATGAGCAGTTCTTC. V gene TRBV27 combines with J gene TRBJ2-1; D may correspond to TRBD1 or TRBD2 (7 bases each). V gave up 6 bases and J gave up 8 bases, with 17 bases separating them. CDR1 is MNHEY, CDR2 SMNVEV, per germline (reference sequence). The CDR3 sequence is 14 residues long.

This clonotype was seen at least ten times. The chain links TRBV12-3 or TRBV12-4 to TRBJ1-2; 8 nucleotides match TRBD1. The CDR3 has 12 residues. J gave up 7 bases and V 6 bases, and 4 bases lay outside the gene matches. The CDR3, as DNA: TGTGCCAGCAGCCCGACAGGGGCTGGCTACACCTTC. This translates into CASSPTGAGYTF.

This clonotype was picked up a small number of times. This sequence joins TRBV20-1 and TRBJ2-3; D call uncertain. Between the trimmed V and J ends, which lost 6 bases and 1 base, there was a span of 11 bases. In germline, CDR1 is DFQATT, CDR2 SNEGSKA (reference sequence). The CDR3 length is 13 residues. CDR3: CSAPDRRTDTQYF. The DNA of the CDR3 is TGCAGTGCACCGGACCGACGCACAGATACGCAGTATTTT.

This clonotype is categorized as medium-sized (0.01 to 0.1%). The chain recombines TRBV12-3 or TRBV12-4 with TRBJ2-7; TRBD2 might be the D (5 bases). CDR3 size: 14 residues. V gave up 6 bases and J gave up 3 bases, with 15 bases separating them. The CDR3: CASSHTTRDYEQYF. DNA for the CDR3: TGTGCCAGCAGCCATACTACCCGGGACTACGAGCAGTACTTC.

This clonotype was observed at least ten times. This rearrangement joins TRBV10-3 to TRBJ2-1, with D perhaps TRBD2 (6 bases). Trimming took off 0 bases at V and 9 bases at J, with 12 bases between the two ends. The CDR3 spans 14 residues. Germline V gene sequence: CDR1 ENHRY, CDR2 SYGVKD. The CDR3 DNA reads TGTGCCATCAGTGAGTCGGACGGGGGAGGTGAGCAGTTCTTC. Translation: CAISESDGGGEQFF.

This clonotype occurred many times. The chain links TRBV20-1 to TRBJ2-1, with 8 bases identical to TRBD2. This CDR3 has 14 residues. Germline loops: CDR1 DFQATT, CDR2 SNEGSKA (reference sequence). Trimming at V came to 3 bases and at J to 8 bases, leaving 9 bases not matched to a gene. The CDR3 sequence is CSASQKRESHEQFF. As DNA, the CDR3 is TGCAGTGCTAGTCAGAAGCGGGAGAGCCATGAGCAGTTCTTC.

Ten or more counts support this clonotype. This sequence joins TRBV11-2 and TRBJ2-1; 7 positions agree with TRBD2. The V and J ends lost 4 bases and 8 bases, in that order; junction bases with no gene match: 14. Germline V gene sequence: CDR1 SGHAT, CDR2 FQNNGV. The CDR3 runs 16 residues. The CDR3 DNA reads as TGTGCCAGCAGCTCAGAAGGGCGGGGAGGGATGGATGAGCAGTTCTTC. It encodes CASSSEGRGGMDEQFF.

In the case of this clonotype: A junction boundary mismatches the germline segment, possibly from a read error. The chain links TRBV20-1 to TRBJ1-6, with TRBD1 identical over 9 bases. CDR3 size: 17 residues. The germline V gene encodes CDR1 DFQATT and CDR2 SNEGSKA (reference sequence). The CDR3 is CSASKPGTGSYNSSLHF. CDR3 nucleotide sequence: TGCAGTGCTAGTAAACCCGGGACAGGGTCCTATAATTCATCCCTCCACTTT.

This clonotype has a count of ten or more. This rearrangement joins TRBV5-5 to TRBJ1-4; 9 positions agree with TRBD1. Germline CDR1 reads SGHKS; CDR2 reads YYEKEE (reference sequence). V lost 3 bases to trimming and J lost 10 bases; unmatched junction nucleotides: 13. The CDR3 loop spans 16 amino acids. CDR3 sequence (DNA): TGTGCCAGCAGCTCAACATTTGGGACAGGGAGGCGAAAACTGTTTTTT. Amino acid sequence: CASSSTFGTGRRKLFF.

In its sample, this clonotype was seen many times. The chain links TRBV15 to TRBJ1-2; TRBD1 is a possible D gene (6 bases). CDR3 length: 13 amino acids. Trimming took 6 bases from V and 6 from J, leaving 14 bases between them. From germline, CDR1 is LNHNV and CDR2 YYDKDF (reference sequence). As DNA, the CDR3 is TGTGCCACCAGGACCTTGACAGGAGATGGCTACACCTTC. It specifies CATRTLTGDGYTF.

Worth noting for this clonotype: Given the absence of the conserved phenylalanine or tryptophan at the CDR3 end, a read error is likely. The CDR3 region has the DNA TGCGCCAGCAGCCGGGGACAGGGGAACAATGAGCAGTTCCTC. Amino acids: CASSRGQGNNEQFL. V is TRBV5-1 and J is TRBJ2-1, with 10 bases aligning to TRBD1. Germline V gene sequence: CDR1 SGHRS, CDR2 YFSETQ. This CDR3 comprises 14 residues. V lost 4 bases and J lost 5; bases outside the gene matches: 3.

This clonotype was counted ten times or more. V usage is TRBV27 and J usage is TRBJ2-7; possibly TRBD1 or TRBD2 for D (5 bases each). CDR1 and CDR2 (germline): MNHEY, SMNVEV (reference sequence). V was pared by 7 bases and J by 4 bases, with 14 bases between. CDR3 length equals 13 residues. CDR3 loop: CASMGVLEYEQYF. Written as DNA, the CDR3 is TGTGCCAGCATGGGGGTACTGGAATACGAGCAGTACTTC.

In this sample, this clonotype turned up many times. The chain employs TRBV20-1 and TRBJ2-7; no reliable D call. The ends were cut back, 3 bases at V and 6 bases at J, with 9 bases in the middle. Germline loops: CDR1 DFQATT, CDR2 SNEGSKA (reference sequence). The CDR3 has 11 residues. In DNA form, the CDR3 reads TGCAGTGCTAGCGAGGAAGGCGAGCAGTACTTC. Protein sequence: CSASEEGEQYF.

This clonotype was recorded a few times. The gene calls are TRBV4-1 and TRBJ2-1, with 13 bases identical to TRBD2. Per the germline V gene, CDR1 is MGHRA and CDR2 is YSYEKL. The V segment lost 2 bases and the J segment 7 bases; nucleotides outside the gene matches: 5. This CDR3 has 16 residues. The CDR3 DNA sequence: TGCGCCAGCAGCCAAAGGGGACTAGCGGGAAGTAATGAGCAGTTCTTC. Translated: CASSQRGLAGSNEQFF.

This clonotype occurred many times. The CDR3 DNA sequence: TGTGCCAGCAGCACCTACGAGAGGTCTGGAAACACCATATATTTT. Translation: CASSTYERSGNTIYF. The J gene is TRBJ1-3, the V gene TRBV7-2; D not resolved. Trimming took 5 bases from V and 1 from J, leaving 12 bases between them. CDR1 and CDR2 (germline): SGHTA, FQGNSA. The CDR3 is 15 amino acids. Full variable domain (missing parts from reference TRBV7-2 and TRBJ1-3): GAGVSQSPSNKVTEKGKDVELRCDPISGHTALYWYRQSLGQGLEFLIYFQGNSAPDKSGLPSDRFSAERTGGSVSTLTIQRTQQEDSAVYLCASSTYERSGNTIYFGEGSWLTVV.

The chain employs TRBV24-1 and TRBJ2-7, with D perhaps TRBD1 (6 bases). Trimming stripped 3 bases from V and 12 bases from J, with 14 bases between. CDR3 length equals 12 residues. Germline CDR1 reads KGHDR; CDR2 reads SFDVKD. This CDR3 reads CATSDQQGLWYF. The CDR3 DNA follows: TGTGCCACCAGTGATCAGCAGGGGCTGTGGTACTTC.

V and J are TRBV11-2 and TRBJ2-5; TRBD1 matches at 7 bases. The germline CDR1 and CDR2 sequences are SGHAT and FQNNGV. The ends lost 5 bases at V and 1 base at J; junction bases unmatched: 7. The CDR3 is 15 amino acids. CDR3 bases: TGTGCCAGCAGCGCCCACGACAGGGTCCAAGAGACCCAGTACTTC. Residues: CASSAHDRVQETQYF.

This clonotype was detected many times. V is TRBV3-1 and J is TRBJ1-2, with 8 bases lining up with TRBD1. V was clipped by 0 bases and J by 0 bases; unmatched bases: 3. The CDR3 contains 16 residues. Germline V CDR1 and CDR2: LGHDT, YNNKEL (reference sequence). CDR3 amino acids: CASSQEWDRTNYGYTF. The CDR3 bases are TGTGCCAGCAGCCAAGAGTGGGACAGGACTAACTATGGCTACACCTTC.

This clonotype showed up many times. The chain combines TRBV20-1 with TRBJ1-6, with D perhaps TRBD1 (5 bases). Germline V gene sequence: CDR1 DFQATT, CDR2 SNEGSKA (reference sequence). Trimming removed 6 bases from V and 0 bases from J, with 21 bases in between. The CDR3 length is 18 residues. CDR3 in DNA: TGCAGTGCCCAAGGTCCCAGTAAGGGGAGCTCCTATAATTCACCCCTCCACTTT. It is translated as CSAQGPSKGSSYNSPLHF.

This clonotype was detected many times. CDR3 in amino acids: CSVGGGRNTGELFF. Written as DNA, the CDR3 is TGCAGCGTTGGGGGGGGCCGGAACACCGGGGAGCTGTTTTTT. The chain carries TRBV29-1 and TRBJ2-2; a weak D match, TRBD2 (7 bases). Trimming stripped 4 bases from V and 1 base from J, with 10 bases between. The germline V gene has CDR1 SQVTM and CDR2 ANQGSEA. CDR3 length: 14 residues.